Listed below are T cell receptor beta chains from one sample, sequenced in a study of CD8 T cells in ankylosing spondylitis. Each CDR3 protein gets one entry after TCRdb re-called the 5' RACE reads with MiXCR. This table holds 200,000 to 250,000 distinct CDR3 sequences, about 6.7% found once. The sample taken for sequencing was blood, either unsorted or a sorted T cell fraction (not recorded which). These receptors all come from a male donor with ankylosing spondylitis. CDR3s include the opening cysteine and the closing phenylalanine or tryptophan. The order of the fields is V gene, J gene, clone size, D gene, CDR3 DNA, CDR3 protein. D genes are given only for firm matches. Where a row states a size, it is once, few, many or the class of an expanded clone; other rows omit it.

v_call: TRBV30
j_call: TRBJ1-1
clone_size: few
d_call: NA
cdr3_nt: TGTGCCTGGAGTTTAGGTTATGAAGCTTTCTTT
cdr3_aa: CAWSLGYEAFF

v_call: TRBV9
j_call: TRBJ1-2
clone_size: few
d_call: TRBD1
cdr3_nt: TGTGCCAGCAGCGGGACAGGGGTAGGCTACACCTTC
cdr3_aa: CASSGTGVGYTF

v_call: TRBV29-1
j_call: TRBJ1-1
clone_size: many
d_call: NA
cdr3_nt: TGCAGCGTCGGGCCAACCCCCACGAACACTGAAGCTTTCTTT
cdr3_aa: CSVGPTPTNTEAFF

v_call: TRBV7-9
j_call: TRBJ1-2
clone_size: many
d_call: NA
cdr3_nt: TGTGCCAGCGCTCGCGCCCCCGCGGGGGCATATGGCTACACCTTC
cdr3_aa: CASARAPAGAYGYTF

v_call: TRBV28
j_call: TRBJ1-5
clone_size: many
d_call: NA
cdr3_nt: TGTGCCAGCAGAGAGGAGCGTCAGCAGAGCAATCAGCCCCAGCATTTT
cdr3_aa: CASREERQQSNQPQHF

v_call: TRBV7-9
j_call: TRBJ1-2
clone_size: many
d_call: TRBD1
cdr3_nt: TGTGCCAGCAGCTTATCCGCGACAGGGCTCTATGGCTACACCTTC
cdr3_aa: CASSLSATGLYGYTF

v_call: TRBV6-1
j_call: TRBJ2-7
clone_size: few
d_call: TRBD2
cdr3_nt: TGTGCCAGCAGTGAAATTACTAGCGGGGGGTCCTACGAGCAGTACTTC
cdr3_aa: CASSEITSGGSYEQYF

v_call: TRBV4-3
j_call: TRBJ1-3
clone_size: NA
d_call: NA
cdr3_nt: TGCGCCAGCAGCCAGAATTCTGGAAAAACCATATATTTT
cdr3_aa: CASSQNSGKTIYF

v_call: TRBV28
j_call: TRBJ1-5
clone_size: NA
d_call: TRBD1
cdr3_nt: TGTGCCAGCAGTTTCCGGGACAGGGGGAACCAGCCCCAGCATTTT
cdr3_aa: CASSFRDRGNQPQHF

v_call: TRBV4-3
j_call: TRBJ2-1
clone_size: few
d_call: TRBD2
cdr3_nt: TGCGCCAGCAGCCAAGATAGGGAGGGGCCGTACAATGAGCAGTTCTTC
cdr3_aa: CASSQDREGPYNEQFF

v_call: TRBV20-1
j_call: TRBJ2-7
clone_size: many
d_call: TRBD2
cdr3_nt: TGCAGTGCTAGAACTAGCGGGAGAAACCTTCACGAGCAGTACTTC
cdr3_aa: CSARTSGRNLHEQYF

v_call: TRBV6-2/TRBV6-3
j_call: TRBJ2-3
clone_size: many
d_call: TRBD1
cdr3_nt: TGTGCCAGCAGCTCCCCGGGACAGGGTTCAGATACGCAGTATTTT
cdr3_aa: CASSSPGQGSDTQYF

v_call: TRBV7-9
j_call: TRBJ2-1
clone_size: many
d_call: NA
cdr3_nt: TGTGCCAGCAGCTTATCCCCCCCAGTCTATGAGCAGTTCTTC
cdr3_aa: CASSLSPPVYEQFF